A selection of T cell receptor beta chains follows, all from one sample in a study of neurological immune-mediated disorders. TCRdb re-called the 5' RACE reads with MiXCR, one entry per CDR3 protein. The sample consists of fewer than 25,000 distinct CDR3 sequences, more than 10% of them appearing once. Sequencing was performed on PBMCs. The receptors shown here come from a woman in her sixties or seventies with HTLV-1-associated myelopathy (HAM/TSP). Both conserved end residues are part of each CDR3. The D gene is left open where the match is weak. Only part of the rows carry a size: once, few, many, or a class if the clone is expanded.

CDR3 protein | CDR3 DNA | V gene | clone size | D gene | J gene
CSASFRAQADTQYF | TGCAGTGCTAGTTTCAGGGCACAGGCAGATACGCAGTATTTT | TRBV20-1 | many | - | TRBJ2-3
CAISESVTDYGYTF | TGTGCCATCAGTGAGTCCGTCACAGACTATGGCTACACCTTC | TRBV10-3 | medium-sized | - | TRBJ1-2
CASSYPTPLGDTGELFF | TGTGCCAGCAGTTACCCGACCCCCCTGGGGGACACCGGGGAGCTGTTTTTT | TRBV6-6 | many | - | TRBJ2-2
CASNSRGRGEKLFF | TGCGCCAGCAATTCTAGGGGGCGCGGTGAAAAACTGTTTTTT | TRBV4-3 | - | TRBD1 | TRBJ1-4
CASSLDWDNEQFF | TGTGCCAGCAGCTTAGATTGGGACAATGAGCAGTTCTTC | TRBV7-3 | few | - | TRBJ2-1
CSARVRESDEQYF | TGCAGTGCTAGAGTCAGGGAAAGTGACGAGCAGTACTTC | TRBV20-1 | many | - | TRBJ2-7
CASSPGTSGSGGEQYF | TGTGCCAGCAGCCCGGGGACTAGCGGTAGTGGTGGGGAGCAGTACTTC | TRBV9 | many | TRBD2 | TRBJ2-7
CASSYSLQGAKANTGELFF | TGTGCCAGCAGTTACTCTTTACAGGGGGCCAAGGCGAACACCGGGGAGCTGTTTTTT | TRBV6-5 | - | TRBD1 | TRBJ2-2
CSASSLAGKETQYF | TGCAGTGCCAGCAGCTTAGCGGGGAAGGAAACGCAGTATTTT | TRBV20-1 | - | TRBD2 | TRBJ2-3
CASSFSGDGYTF | TGCGCCAGCAGCTTTTCTGGGGATGGCTACACCTTC | TRBV5-1 | - | - | TRBJ1-2
CASSLIAGQNTGELFF | TGTGCCAGCAGCCTTATAGCTGGACAGAACACCGGGGAGCTGTTTTTT | TRBV7-3 | many | - | TRBJ2-2
CASSPNGGPGHGYTF | TGTGCCAGCTCACCAAACGGGGGACCCGGGCATGGCTACACCTTC | TRBV18 | many | - | TRBJ1-2
CATSRTSGSTDTQYF | TGTGCCACCAGCAGGACTAGCGGGAGCACAGATACGCAGTATTTT | TRBV15 | - | TRBD2 | TRBJ2-3
CASSVVLAGGFDEQFF | TGTGCCAGCAGCGTAGTGCTAGCGGGGGGGTTCGATGAGCAGTTCTTC | TRBV9 | many | TRBD2 | TRBJ2-1
CASSPLTGGSTDTQYF | TGTGCCAGCAGCCCCCTGACAGGGGGTTCGACAGATACGCAGTATTTT | TRBV6-6 | many | TRBD1 | TRBJ2-3
CASSLGTAHQPQHF | TGCGCCAGCAGCTTGGGAACAGCTCATCAGCCCCAGCATTTT | TRBV5-1 | many | - | TRBJ1-5
CASSLERNYGYTF | TGTGCCAGCAGCTTAGAGCGTAACTATGGCTACACCTTC | TRBV11-2 | - | - | TRBJ1-2
CATSREARGNTIYF | TGTGCCACCAGCAGAGAGGCTAGAGGGAACACCATATATTTT | TRBV15 | many | - | TRBJ1-3
CASSPERRAYNEQFF | TGTGCCAGCTCACCGGAAAGGCGGGCCTACAATGAGCAGTTCTTC | TRBV18 | few | - | TRBJ2-1
CASRAGAVKNIQYF | TGTGCCAGCAGGGCGGGGGCGGTCAAAAACATTCAGTACTTC | TRBV12-3/TRBV12-4 | medium-sized | - | TRBJ2-4
CASSQVPIYEQYF | TGCGCCAGCAGTCAGGTTCCCATCTACGAGCAGTACTTC | TRBV5-1 | many | - | TRBJ2-7
CASSQDRGRDSPLHF | TGTGCCAGCAGCCAAGACAGGGGAAGGGATTCACCCCTCCACTTT | TRBV14 | many | - | TRBJ1-6
CASSLGTSGRTTYNEQFF | TGTGCCAGCAGCTTGGGGACTAGCGGGCGGACTACCTACAATGAGCAGTTCTTC | TRBV5-4 | few | TRBD2 | TRBJ2-1
CSATRRGGIYEQYFGPGTHTQYF | - | TRBV20-1 | - | - | TRBJ2-3
CASSPGLAGGQTYEQYF | TGCGCCAGCAGCCCGGGACTAGCGGGAGGGCAAACCTACGAGCAGTACTTC | TRBV5-1 | many | TRBD2 | TRBJ2-7
CASSLETGFTGELFF | TGCGCCAGCAGCTTAGAGACAGGGTTTACCGGGGAGCTGTTTTTT | TRBV5-1 | few | TRBD1 | TRBJ2-2
CSVPAGGSYEQYF | TGCAGTGTTCCAGCGGGGGGATCCTACGAGCAGTACTTC | TRBV20-1 | many | TRBD2 | TRBJ2-7
CASSPGRYGYTF | TGTGCCAGCAGCCCGGGACGCTATGGCTACACATTC | TRBV6-5 | - | - | TRBJ1-2